The entry below gives a single T cell receptor (beta chain) sequence along with its context. The antigen this receptor binds is unknown. Within one base of it there is no much larger clone, and no base qualities were kept. This specimen comes from a study of T cells after yellow fever vaccination (dated by TCRdb to 2018 to 2020). Background for the entire study: The SMART-Seq v4 Ultra Low Input RNA kit was used to prepare libraries from fractions with low cell numbers. The cohort comprised two healthy male donors, one aged 18 to 29 and one aged 30 to 40 years. Blood was collected at multiple timepoints before and after primary and secondary immunization, and bulk PBMC replicates and cell subsets were isolated. To track T-cell clones before and after primary and booster YFV17D yellow fever vaccination, bulk TCR alpha and beta repertoires were sequenced longitudinally. Results the study describes overall, beyond this receptor: The secondary T-cell response was weaker than the primary response but faster, peaking on day 5 instead of day 15. Because the study included only a couple of donors, the extent to which the findings can be generalized is limited. Most clones expanded after primary vaccination were re-detected after the booster (approximately 95% of CD4 and approximately 85% of CD8), suggesting broad memory maintenance. Because abundant contaminating clonotypes from the bulk population could be contained in FACS-sorted repertoires, computational filtering was required. A small share of clonotypes occurred in both CD4 and CD8 compartments, likely arising from convergent recombination.

The treatment or condition tag for this specimen amounts to: live attenuated yellow fever vaccine strain. At every blood-draw timepoint, two biological replicates of bulk PBMCs were collected. PBMCs were isolated from peripheral blood using a standard Ficoll-Paque protocol. TriZol was used to extract RNA from bulk PBMCs, from CD4 and CD8 fractions, and from dextramer-positive and dextramer-negative fractions. V is reduced by 7 bases and J by 0 bases, leaving a spacing of 13 bases between them. CDR1 and CDR2 were assigned from the germline V gene as SGHRS and YFSETQ. From cysteine to phenylalanine, the CDR3 is 15 amino acids long. Just CDR3 DNA is preserved here, 45 bases in frame from base 1. TCR cDNA was synthesized by 5'RACE template switching, through which a universal primer site and unique molecular identifiers were introduced. Priming for cDNA synthesis came from both the TCR alpha and TCR beta constant segments. Libraries were amplified in two PCR steps, with sample barcodes and sequencing adapters added in the second step. Sequencing of libraries was performed on Illumina HiSeq 2500 (2x100 bp) or NovaSeq (2x150 bp). Per the authors' processing: Reads were demultiplexed and collapsed into UMI consensus sequences with MIGEC, and V(D)J alignment was performed with MiXCR. Vaccine-responding clonotypes were identified with edgeR using replicate PBMC samples, with FDR below 0.01 and a log2 fold change above 5 up to day 15 being required. CD4 or CD8 identity was assigned to each bulk clonotype according to whether the clonotype was present at higher abundance in the sequenced CD4 repertoire or the sequenced CD8 repertoire. Starting from the raw public reads, TCRdb applied fastp trimming at Q25, assembled clones with MiXCR and retained in-frame beta chains. All rows with the same CDR3 protein become a single entry with the most common DNA and genes. TCRdb assigned the V and J calls; the authors' analysis was not used. This sample gives 300,000 to 400,000 distinct CDR3 sequences in total; 8.7% of them show up just once. Clones ranked in the top ten supply around 17% of the sample.

The rearrangement joined TRBV5-1 to TRBJ2-2, with no confidently assigned D gene. The source of this sequence is a man aged 18 to 30 who received the YFV17D yellow fever vaccine. Sequences were derived from PBMCs, sampled on the day of the first yellow fever vaccination. The CDR3 amino acid sequence is: CASGDTFANTGELFF. The nucleotides read TGCGCCAGCGGAGACACCTTCGCGAACACCGGGGAGCTGTTTTTT.